The entry below describes one T cell receptor (beta chain). Via MiXCR, TCRdb re-called the 5' RACE reads, giving one row per CDR3 protein. There are a few hundred thousand distinct CDR3 sequences in the sample; roughly 20% occur only once, and around 7.8% lies in the top ten. The sample comes from a study of CD8 T cells in ankylosing spondylitis. The CDR3 is 14 amino acids. CDR1 and CDR2 (germline): MNHNS, SASEGT. Trimming stripped 5 bases from V and 3 bases from J, with 8 bases between. The chain uses TRBV6-1 and TRBJ2-6, with D possibly TRBD1 on 5 matching bases. The sequenced sample consisted of blood, either unsorted or a sorted T cell fraction (not recorded which). The TCR comes from a male donor with ankylosing spondylitis or in good health (not recorded which). The CDR3 spells CASSQGGGANVLTF. The CDR3, as DNA: TGTGCCAGCAGTCAGGGCGGTGGGGCCAACGTCCTGACTTTC.